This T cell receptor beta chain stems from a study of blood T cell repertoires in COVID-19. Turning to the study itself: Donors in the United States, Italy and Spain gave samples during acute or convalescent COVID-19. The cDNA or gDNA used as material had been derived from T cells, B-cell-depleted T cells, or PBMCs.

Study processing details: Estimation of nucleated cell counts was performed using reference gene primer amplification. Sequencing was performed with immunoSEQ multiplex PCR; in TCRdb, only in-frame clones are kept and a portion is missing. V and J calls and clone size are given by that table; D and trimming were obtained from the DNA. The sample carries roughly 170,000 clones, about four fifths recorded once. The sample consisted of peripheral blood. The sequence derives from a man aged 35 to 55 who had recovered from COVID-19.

CDR3 residues: CASSQGSHRAEAFF. CDR3 sequence (DNA): TGTGCCAGCAGCCAAGGAAGTCACAGGGCTGAAGCTTTCTTT. The chain recombines TRBV3-1 (or the pseudogene TRBV3-2) with TRBJ1-1; D possibly corresponds to TRBD1 (6 bases). The ends were cut back, 1 base at V and 6 bases at J, with 12 bases in the middle. This CDR3 contains 14 residues. Per germline, CDR1 LGHDT and CDR2 YNNKEL (reference sequence).